This T cell receptor (beta chain) was identified in a study of blood T cell repertoires in COVID-19 (TCRdb year 2020). Study-wide context: Samples from collaborators originated in the United States, Italy and Spain and spanned both the acute and convalescent phases of COVID-19. The prospective study material was composed of cDNA or gDNA derived from T cells, B-cell-depleted T cells, or PBMCs. Where HLA class I and class II types were available, the types were taken from metadata supplied by the sample provider, not from assay-based typing. Nearly every sample came with metadata listing a de-identified subject ID, COVID-19 status, age in years and sex. Deeply sampled blood TCRbeta repertoires from subjects exposed to, actively infected with, or recovered from COVID-19 were included in the dataset. Samples came from the ongoing ImmuneRACE study (first 160 participants) plus 1,254 subjects from 6 global collaborators. The repertoires were released in a freely available public database meant as a resource for research on the immune response to SARS-CoV-2.

This clone was counted once. Its cognate antigen has yet to be identified. The record has no base qualities; no much larger clone is one base away. Trimming accounts for 3 bases at V and 3 bases at J, while the number of junction bases matched to no gene is 5. Including the terminal cysteine and phenylalanine, the CDR3 comprises 15 residues. The kept DNA is CDR3 alone, 45 bases in frame from the first base. CDR1 and CDR2 (SGHTA, FQGNSA) derive from the germline V gene. The study at large found these results: Clinical and demographic metadata were provided uncurated, with the amount varying by source and participant.

TCRbeta CDR3 regions were amplified from genomic DNA by means of the immunoSEQ Assay, a bias-controlled multiplex PCR. The original pipeline was this. Within the assay, amplification of reference gene primers was used to estimate how many nucleated cells each sample contained. To quantify the absolute abundance of each unique TCRbeta CDR3 rearrangement, sequence reads were collapsed and filtered. For each sample, productive Simpson clonality was calculated as the square root of Simpson's diversity index over productive rearrangements. The clones in this table, taken by TCRdb from immuneACCESS, are in-frame only. Not every clone is retained; where verified, under half of the shortfall comes from an unresolved V gene, and the cause of the rest is unknown. The DNA was the basis for D and trimming; V, J and clone size are from that table. Counted in this sample were under 250,000 clones; less than 90% of them appeared once. The ten largest clones capture roughly 6.3% of the sample.

Each collaborating institution followed its own protocols to collect whole blood in K2EDTA tubes. Collaborator samples were shipped for TCRbeta analysis as frozen whole blood, isolated PBMCs, or DNA extracted from either sample type. The receptor was isolated from a man aged 55 to 70 with acute or convalescent COVID-19. Sequenced: peripheral blood. This chain joins TRBV7-2 to TRBJ1-3; a stretch of 7 junction bases matches TRBD1. For the CDR3, the sequence is CASSLTGNLGNTIYF. The DNA reads TGTGCCAGCAGCTTGACAGGGAATCTTGGAAACACCATATATTTT.